Shown below are 10 T cell receptor beta chains from a single sample sequenced in a study of OX40 agonist ivuxolimab in advanced cancers. Measured with immunoSEQ multiplex PCR; TCRdb has only the in-frame clones, and not every one. The sample lists around 51,000 clones, roughly 90% occurring once. The source material was CD4+ or CD8+ T cells sorted from blood, sampled in a trial of the OX40 agonist ivuxolimab. These receptors were collected from an adult with an advanced solid tumor such as melanoma, head and neck, liver or kidney cancer.

The count of this clone is one. This sequence joins TRBV28 and TRBJ1-1; 8 bases are a match to TRBD1. Germline assignment: CDR1 MDHEN and CDR2 SYDVKM. The CDR3 covers 15 residues. V shed 8 bases and J 6 bases; nucleotides not matched to a gene: 14. The CDR3 loop reads CASGVPNQGAPEAFF. CDR3 bases: TGTGCCAGCGGAGTACCAAACCAGGGGGCTCCTGAAGCTTTCTTT.

The chain recombines TRBV4-2 with TRBJ2-6; D is unresolved. The germline CDR1 and CDR2 sequences are LGHNA and YNFKEQ. V was cut by 1 base and J by 0 bases, with 7 bases left in between. The CDR3 spans 16 residues. CDR3 nucleotides: TGTGCCAGCAGCCAAGCCCCGGTCTCTGGGGCCAACGTCCTGACTTTC. Residues: CASSQAPVSGANVLTF.

A single count supports this clone. V gene TRBV5-1 combines with J gene TRBJ2-7; 9 bases agree with TRBD1. Germline-derived CDR1 and CDR2 are SGHRS and YFSETQ. V lost 4 bases to trimming and J lost 1 base; unmatched junction nucleotides: 12. The CDR3 sequence is 17 residues long. CDR3 nucleotides: TGCGCCAGCAGCGGGACAGGGAGATCGAGATATTCCTACGAGCAGTACTTC. Its translation: CASSGTGRSRYSYEQYF.

The chain has TRBV6-5 and TRBJ2-1; D unclear. The CDR3 runs to 13 residues. V lost 0 bases and J 9 bases, leaving 9 bases between the germline ends. Germline V gives CDR1 MNHEY, CDR2 SVGAGI. CDR3 bases: TGTGCCAGCAGTTACTCCCTAGTTGGTGAGCAGTTCTTC. As protein: CASSYSLVGEQFF.

In its sample, this clone was seen a few times. The rearrangement uses TRBV7-2 and TRBJ1-5; no reliable D call. The CDR3 spans 12 residues. Trimming removed 3 bases at V and 7 bases at J, with 7 bases between. Germline-derived CDR1 and CDR2 are SGHTA and FQGNSA. CDR3 sequence reads: CASSFAPQPQHF. CDR3 nucleotide sequence: TGTGCCAGCAGCTTTGCCCCCCAGCCCCAGCATTTT. The variable domain in full, completed from reference TRBV7-2 and TRBJ1-5, reads GAGVSQSPSNKVTEKGKDVELRCDPISGHTALYWYRQSLGQGLEFLIYFQGNSAPDKSGLPSDRFSAERTGGSVSTLTIQRTQQEDSAVYLCASSFAPQPQHFGDGTRLSIL.

This sequence joins TRBV28 and TRBJ1-1; no clear D gene. Germline-derived CDR1 and CDR2 are MDHEN and SYDVKM. The V and J ends lost 2 bases and 1 base respectively, with 8 bases between them. The CDR3 runs 14 residues. The chain's CDR3 is CASSLRHPNTEAFF. In DNA, the CDR3 is TGTGCCAGCAGTTTAAGGCACCCGAACACTGAAGCTTTCTTT.

The chain carries TRBV7-2 and TRBJ2-7; TRBD2 agrees at 7 bases. CDR3 length: 14 residues. V shed 1 base, J shed 3 bases, and the junction held 3 bases outside the gene matches. Germline loops: CDR1 SGHTA, CDR2 FQGNSA. The DNA for the CDR3 is TGTGCCAGCAGCTTAGACGGGGGGAACTACGAGCAGTACTTC. Its protein is CASSLDGGNYEQYF.

The CDR3 bases are TGCGCCAGCAGTGAGATGGCGGGTTCTTCCTACGAGCAGTACTTC. Its protein product is CASSEMAGSSYEQYF. The rearrangement uses TRBV10-1 and TRBJ2-7; D is perhaps TRBD2 (5 bases). The CDR3 is 15 residues long. Trimming left V 2 bases short and J 1 base short, with 12 bases between. Germline V lookup: CDR1 WNHNN, CDR2 SYGVQD (reference sequence).

V and J are TRBV11-2 and TRBJ1-2, with D maybe TRBD1 (6 bases). The CDR3 runs to 12 residues. Germline CDR1 and CDR2: SGHAT and FQNNGV. Between the trimmed V and J ends, which lost 5 bases and 4 bases, there was a span of 8 bases. Here the CDR3 reads CASSPRGYGYTF. The CDR3 DNA follows: TGTGCCAGCAGCCCCAGGGGCTATGGCTACACCTTC.

The V call is TRBV20-1, the J call TRBJ1-1; perhaps TRBD1 as D (5 bases). Trimming removed 6 bases from V and 10 bases from J, with 12 bases in between. The germline V gene has CDR1 DFQATT and CDR2 SNEGSKA (reference sequence). The CDR3 is 10 residues long. The CDR3 nucleotides read TGCAGTGCCCACCGGGGGGGAGCTTTCTTT. Translating it yields CSAHRGGAFF.